This T cell receptor (beta chain) was captured in a study of shared clonotypes between healthy human individuals (dated by TCRdb to 2019 to 2021). With respect to the entire study: The cohort comprised a couple of women and three men aged 18 to 49 years. Per donor, three plates each were used for CD4 naive and CD4 memory, two for CD8 naive, and one for CD8 memory. Per donor, leukapheresis produced somewhere between about 0.8 and 9.5 billion PBMCs. Libraries were prepared and TCR repertoires were sequenced by different laboratories using diverse techniques, in order to increase sequencing depth and limit assay-specific biases. Blood TCR repertoires of a handful of healthy adults were deeply sequenced to estimate repertoire size and the extent of clonotype sharing between individuals. Overall study outcomes, separate from this receptor: Rarefaction of sorted-subset datasets indicated incomplete sequencing despite the large sequencing depth. Sampling was restricted to blood, and TCR repertoires in tissues likely differ from the TCR repertoires found in blood. Compared with non-shared clonotypes, the clonotypes found in all four sorted-subset donors had higher generation probabilities. The genetic and exposure-history diversity represented was limited by the small number of donors. Larger estimated clonotype richness was generally found for naive subsets than for memory subsets. Sharing across several donors was observed for around 5% of naive CD4, 3% to 3.5% of naive CD8, over 2% of memory CD4, and about 0.38% of memory CD8 clonotypes. Based on pairwise subsampling, the degree of clonotype sharing among donors was expected to be affected by sequencing depth.

Using the deep immunoSEQ assay, multiplex PCR amplified TCR CDR3 regions from genomic DNA. Genomic DNA extracted from each cell subset was distributed evenly over all wells of several immunoSEQ 96-well plates, and each plate served as one replicate. Each replicate PCR for sorted subsets received approximately 200 ng genomic DNA, equal to roughly 30,000 T cell genomes. Purified libraries were measured with a Qubit 3.0 fluorometer, size-checked on a Bioanalyzer 2100, and measured again with the KAPA Library Quantification kit. Each immunoSEQ 96-well plate was sequenced on its own single-read 150-cycle Illumina NextSeq 550 flow cell. In the paper's pipeline: The immunoSEQ output contained only junctional sequences without quality scores, so filtering could not match that applied to full-length reads. To assign V/J genes and CDR3, sequences were annotated against IMGT germline references using PyIR, a Python wrapper for IgBLAST v1.9. Reads with weak V/J assignments (E-value above 1e-6), missing CDR3, stop codons, out-of-frame junctions, or ambiguous translated residues were removed. V3J clonotypes were defined by identical inferred V gene, J gene, and CDR3 amino acid sequence. To compute the percentage overlap between repertoires, the number of shared unique clonotypes was divided by the size of the smaller repertoire. RTK rarefaction, the Chao1 estimator, and Recon v2.1 estimates of unobserved clonotypes were used to assess repertoire richness. For all TCRbeta clonotypes obtained by the gDNA method from a few donors, generation probabilities were computed with OLGA. The immuneACCESS repertoire file appears here via TCRdb, limited to in-frame rearrangements. These files lack a portion of the clones; in checked studies, under half of the deficit traces to unresolved V genes, and the cause of the others is not known. V and J calls and clone size are those listed in that table; D and trimming were worked out from the DNA. The sample has roughly 2,000,000 clones on record, about 94% of them singletons. Of the sample, around 1.8% is held by the ten largest clones.

The CDR3 numbers 13 residues from cysteine through phenylalanine. Only the CDR3 portion is preserved as DNA: 39 bases, with reading frame beginning at the first base. Between the V and J ends, shortened by 3 bases and 3 bases respectively, the junction contains 8 bases. In the germline V gene (reference sequence), CDR1 corresponds to MNHEY and CDR2 to SMNVEV. A word on this clone: There is no known antigen for this receptor. There are no base qualities to consult, and no much larger clone falls within one base. Other nucleotide sequences from this sample produce the same CDR3.

CD8 naive samples were obtained by positive selection for CCR7 among CD45RO-negative cells, yielding a CD45RA+CCR7+ population from which TemRA cells were excluded. The donors were healthy, HIV-negative adults who had no recently reported acute infections or vaccinations. Every donor was a Caucasian adult residing in Nashville, Tennessee, USA. Blood was obtained by leukapheresis, after which PBMCs were separated by Ficoll-Histopaque density gradient centrifugation and cryopreserved in liquid nitrogen vapor phase. Purity and quantity of every magnetically sorted T cell population were checked by analytical flow cytometry. From each sorted fraction, genomic DNA was isolated and quantified by UV absorbance on a Nanodrop 2000c.

Sequencing was performed on naive CD8+ T cells from PBMCs. The cell subset or site tag for this specimen amounts to: CD45RA+CCR7+. This sequence uses TRBV27 and TRBJ1-1; there is no confident call for the D gene. The sequence was obtained from a man between 18 and 29 years old in good health. Some clones in this sample may be carry-over from other donors' samples. The CDR3 reads as follows: CASSFQAYTEAFF. In nucleotides, the sequence is TGTGCCAGCAGTTTTCAGGCTTACACTGAAGCTTTCTTT.